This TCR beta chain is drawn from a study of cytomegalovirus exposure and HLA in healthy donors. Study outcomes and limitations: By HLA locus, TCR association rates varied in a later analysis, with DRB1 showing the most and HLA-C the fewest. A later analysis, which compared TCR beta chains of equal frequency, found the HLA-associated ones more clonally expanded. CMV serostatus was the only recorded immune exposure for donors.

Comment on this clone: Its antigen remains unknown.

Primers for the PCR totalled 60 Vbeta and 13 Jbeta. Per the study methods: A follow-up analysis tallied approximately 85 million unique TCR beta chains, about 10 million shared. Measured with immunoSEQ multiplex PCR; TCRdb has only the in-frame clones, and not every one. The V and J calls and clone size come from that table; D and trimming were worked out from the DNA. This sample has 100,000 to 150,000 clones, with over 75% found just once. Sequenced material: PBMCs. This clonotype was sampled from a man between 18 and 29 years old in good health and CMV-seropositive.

The CDR3 DNA reads as TGTGCCAGCCGAGGGATGAACACTGAAGCTTTCTTT. Its protein product is CASRGMNTEAFF. V is TRBV11-3 and J is TRBJ1-1; D gene unclear. V lost 8 bases and J lost 0, with 7 bases in between. Germline V gene data show CDR1 as SGHNT and CDR2 as YENEEA. This CDR3 has 12 residues.